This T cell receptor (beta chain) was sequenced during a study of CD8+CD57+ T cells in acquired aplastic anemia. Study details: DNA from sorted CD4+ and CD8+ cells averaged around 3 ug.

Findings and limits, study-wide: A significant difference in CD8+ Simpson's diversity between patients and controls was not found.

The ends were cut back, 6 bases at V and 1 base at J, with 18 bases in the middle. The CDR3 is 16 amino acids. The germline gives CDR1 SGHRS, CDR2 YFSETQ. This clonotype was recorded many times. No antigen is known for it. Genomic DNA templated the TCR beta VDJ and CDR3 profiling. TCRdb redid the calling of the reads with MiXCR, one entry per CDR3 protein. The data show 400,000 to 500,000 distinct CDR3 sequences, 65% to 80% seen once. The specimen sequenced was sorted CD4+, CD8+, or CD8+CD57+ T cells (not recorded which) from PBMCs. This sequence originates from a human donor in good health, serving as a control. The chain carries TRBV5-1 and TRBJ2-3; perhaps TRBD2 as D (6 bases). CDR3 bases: TGCGCCAGCACCCCCTTCGGGGGAGCGGGCACAGATACGCAGTATTTT. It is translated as CASTPFGGAGTDTQYF.